The 25 T cell receptor beta chains in this list originate from one sample, sequenced in a study of cytomegalovirus exposure and HLA in healthy donors. The PCR contained 60 Vbeta and 13 Jbeta primers. TCRdb's copy holds only in-frame clones and misses some; the assay was immunoSEQ multiplex PCR. The table lists 180,000 or so clones, roughly 85% of them singletons, with just under 6.5% in the top ten. The specimen sequenced was PBMCs. The receptors come from a man aged 40-49 years in good health and CMV-seropositive.

The chain combines TRBV7-9 with TRBJ1-1; 9 nucleotides agree with TRBD1. J lost 6 bases, V lost 1 base, and 6 bases had no gene match. CDR1 and CDR2 (germline): SEHNR, FQNEAQ (reference sequence). This CDR3 spans 15 amino acids. CDR3 sequence: CASSLGDRVSSEAFF. The CDR3 DNA reads TGTGCCAGCAGCTTAGGGGACAGGGTGTCTTCTGAAGCTTTCTTT.

J is TRBJ2-1 and V is TRBV29-1; TRBD1 agrees at 8 bases. Germline CDR1 and CDR2: SQVTM and ANQGSEA. The CDR3 is 11 amino acids. In DNA form, the CDR3 reads TGCAAGGGACAGGACGATCATGAGCAGTTCTTC. The encoded protein is CKGQDDHEQFF.

This clone was seen just once. The rearrangement links TRBV11-2 to TRBJ2-7; the D gene is possibly TRBD2 (6 bases). Germline-derived CDR1 and CDR2 are SGHAT and FQNNGV. Trimming took off 3 bases at V and 3 bases at J, with 9 bases between the two ends. The CDR3 contains 13 residues. CDR3 in amino acids: CASSFQTSYEQYF. CDR3 DNA: TGTGCCAGCAGCTTTCAGACTAGCTACGAGCAGTACTTC.

J is TRBJ2-3 and V is TRBV19; perhaps TRBD2 as D (6 bases). The CDR3 sequence is 14 residues long. In germline, CDR1 is LNHDA, CDR2 SQIVND (reference sequence). V was trimmed by 10 bases and J by 6 bases, leaving 20 bases between them. CDR3 nucleotide sequence: TGTGCCACGAGGGACTTGACCTACGCGGATACGCAGTATTTT. Translating gives CATRDLTYADTQYF.

The V and J genes are TRBV4-1 and TRBJ1-5; D gene unclear. The length of the CDR3 is 16 residues. V lost 0 bases, J lost 2 bases, and 11 bases lay in between. Germline V gene sequence: CDR1 MGHRA, CDR2 YSYEKL. The chain's CDR3 is CASSQDWTPGNQPQHF. CDR3 nucleotides: TGCGCCAGCAGCCAAGATTGGACTCCGGGCAATCAGCCCCAGCATTTT.

This clone was seen only once. J is TRBJ1-2 and V is TRBV2; D not certain. CDR1 and CDR2 from the germline V gene are SNHLY and FYNNEI. CDR3 size: 12 residues. Trimming stripped 4 bases from V and 4 bases from J, with 7 bases between. For the CDR3, the DNA is TGTGCCAGCAGTGCACAGTCCTATGGCTACACCTTC. Encoded protein: CASSAQSYGYTF.

CDR3 sequence reads: CASSSRLAGKGETQYF. CDR3 coding DNA: TGCGCCAGCAGTTCCCGACTAGCGGGAAAGGGCGAGACCCAGTACTTC. The J gene is TRBJ2-5, the V gene TRBV5-1, with 11 bases aligning to TRBD2. V shed 5 bases and J 5 bases; nucleotides not matched to a gene: 11. Germline V gene sequence: CDR1 SGHRS, CDR2 YFSETQ. This CDR3 is 16 amino acids long.

The chain links TRBV6-5 to TRBJ2-1; TRBD1 aligns across 10 bases. The CDR3 spans 15 residues. V shed 6 bases and J 5 bases; nucleotides not matched to a gene: 7. CDR1 and CDR2 (germline): MNHEY, SVGAGI. The CDR3 DNA reads TGTGCCAGCAGCCCGGGACAGGGGTTCAACAATGAGCAGTTCTTC. Translation: CASSPGQGFNNEQFF.

The J gene is TRBJ2-7, the V gene TRBV18, with D possibly TRBD1 on 6 matching bases. The germline gives CDR1 KGHSH, CDR2 LQKENI. Trimming removed 3 bases from V and 5 bases from J, with 11 bases in between. The CDR3 is 13 residues long. DNA for the CDR3: TGTGCCAGCTCACCCCAAGGACAGAACGAGCAGTACTTC. It specifies CASSPQGQNEQYF. The full variable domain, in which reference TRBV18 and TRBJ2-7 provide the parts outside the CDR3, is NAGVMQNPRHLVRRRGQEARLRCSPMKGHSHVYWYRQLPEEGLKFMVYLQKENIIDESGMPKERFSAEFPKEGPSILRIQQVVRGDSAAYFCASSPQGQNEQYFGPGTRLTVT.

The rearrangement joins TRBV6-6 to TRBJ2-1, with a possible D match to TRBD2 (6 bases). This CDR3 is built from 12 residues. Deletions cut 6 bases from V and 9 bases from J, with 12 bases between. In germline, CDR1 is MNHNY, CDR2 SVGAGI (reference sequence). The DNA of the CDR3 is TGTGCCAGCAGGGGGGGTCAGGGTGAGCAGTTCTTC. Its translation: CASRGGQGEQFF.

This clone was seen a few times. The J gene is TRBJ2-5, the V gene TRBV10-1; weak D call: TRBD2 (5 bases). The germline CDR1 and CDR2 sequences are WNHNN and SYGVQD (reference sequence). The CDR3 is 17 residues long. Trimming took 4 bases from V and 2 from J, leaving 20 bases between them. CDR3 protein: CASSGGVMARGQETQYF. The DNA of the CDR3 is TGCGCCAGCAGTGGGGGAGTTATGGCGCGCGGACAAGAGACCCAGTACTTC.

Remarks on this clone: The junction departs from the called germline gene at one end, perhaps through a read error. This rearrangement joins TRBV5-6 to TRBJ2-3, with TRBD2 matching over 7 bases. In germline, CDR1 is SGHDT, CDR2 YYEEEE. This CDR3 spans 15 amino acids. CDR3 bases: TGTGCCAGCAGCTCGACTACTACGGCGGGAGATTCGCAGTATTTT. This gives the protein CASSSTTTAGDSQYF.

The chain recombines TRBV2 with TRBJ2-5; a weak D match, TRBD2 (5 bases). CDR1 is SNHLY, CDR2 FYNNEI, per germline. The CDR3 sequence is 12 residues long. The ends were cut back, 11 bases at V and 2 bases at J, with 12 bases in the middle. This CDR3 reads CASVGVQETQYF. DNA for the CDR3: TGTGCCTCTGTCGGGGTACAAGAGACCCAGTACTTC. The full variable domain, completed using reference TRBV2 and TRBJ2-5, is EPEVTQTPSHQVTQMGQEVILRCVPISNHLYFYWYRQILGQKVEFLVSFYNNEISEKSEIFDDQFSVERPDGSNFTLKIRSTKLEDSAMYFCASVGVQETQYFGPGTRLLVL.

This clone has only a few counts. This chain joins TRBV28 and TRBJ2-7; no definite D call. CDR1 MDHEN and CDR2 SYDVKM come from the germline V gene. The CDR3 sequence is 14 residues long. Between the trimmed V and J ends, which lost 1 base and 2 bases, there was a span of 9 bases. As DNA, the CDR3 is TGTGCCAGCAGTTTATCACTTTTTACCTACGAGCAGTACTTC. Protein product: CASSLSLFTYEQYF. Combining the CDR3 with reference TRBV28 and TRBJ2-7 gives the whole variable domain DVKVTQSSRYLVKRTGEKVFLECVQDMDHENMFWYRQDPGLGLRLIYFSYDVKMKEKGDIPEGYSVSREKKERFSLILESASTNQTSMYLCASSLSLFTYEQYFGPGTRLTVT.

This clone was detected only a few times. This chain joins TRBV10-2 and TRBJ1-1, with D possibly TRBD1 on 5 matching bases. The length of the CDR3 is 14 residues. Germline V lookup: CDR1 WSHSY, CDR2 SAAADI. With 5 bases removed from V and 4 bases from J, the gap between germline ends came to 14 bases. This CDR3 reads CASSRAPGGTEAFF. The CDR3 bases are TGCGCCAGCAGTCGGGCCCCGGGGGGCACTGAAGCTTTCTTT.

This rearrangement joins TRBV5-6 to TRBJ1-6; no clear D gene. V lost 5 bases, J lost 4 bases, and 19 bases lay in between. Germline CDR1 reads SGHDT; CDR2 reads YYEEEE. The CDR3 length is 17 residues. CDR3 protein: CASSRKKAGGYNSPLHF. The CDR3 region has the DNA TGTGCCAGCAGTCGCAAGAAGGCCGGCGGATATAATTCACCCCTCCACTTT.

A single count supports this clone. Its ends do not fully match the called genes, so a read error is possible. J is TRBJ2-6 and V is TRBV29-1; 8 bases are shared with TRBD1. The CDR3 totals 16 residues. Germline V gene lookup returns CDR1 SQVTM and CDR2 ANQGSEA. The CDR3 loop reads CSVVGQALNGANGLTF. The CDR3, as DNA: TGCAGCGTAGTGGGACAGGCCTTGAACGGGGCCAACGGCCTGACTTTC. Complete variable domain (other parts from reference TRBV29-1 and TRBJ2-6): SAVISQKPSRDICQRGTSLTIQCQVDSQVTMMFWYRQQPGQSLTLIATANQGSEATYESGFVIDKFPISRPNLTFSTLTVSNMSPEDSSIYLCSVVGQALNGANGLTFGAGSRLTVL.

Worth noting for this clone: The junction and the germline gene differ at one end; a read error may be behind it. This chain links TRBV14 with TRBJ2-5, with a weak D call TRBD2 (6 bases). Germline V gene sequence: CDR1 SGHDN, CDR2 FVKESK. The CDR3 has 18 amino acids. Here the CDR3 DNA reads TGTGCCAGCAGTCAAGCCGGTCCCGGACTACTTCTCCAAGAGACCCAGTACTTC. Residues: CASSQAGPGLLLQETQYF.

CDR3 sequence: CASSLGGEAFF. The CDR3 DNA follows: TGTGCCAGCAGCTTAGGAGGTGAAGCTTTCTTT. This sequence joins TRBV7-8 and TRBJ1-1; no firm D call. The CDR3 spans 11 residues. Trimming shortened V by 1 base and J by 7 bases, and 4 bases separated the two germline ends. CDR1 is SGHVS and CDR2 is FQNEAQ in the germline V gene.

The chain uses TRBV19 and TRBJ1-5, with 7 bases that match TRBD1. The CDR3 runs 13 residues. The V segment lost 5 bases and the J segment 3 bases; nucleotides outside the gene matches: 1. Germline-derived CDR1 and CDR2 are LNHDA and SQIVND (reference sequence). The CDR3 protein is CASSGTDNQPQHF. CDR3 DNA sequence: TGTGCCAGTAGTGGGACAGACAATCAGCCCCAGCATTTT.

The chain has TRBV19 and TRBJ1-1; tentatively, D is TRBD1 (6 bases). Germline CDR1 reads LNHDA; CDR2 reads SQIVND (reference sequence). Trimming cost V 5 bases and J 3 bases, with 16 bases left between them. The CDR3 totals 15 residues. The CDR3 nucleotides are TGTGCCAGTAGTGCTTTAGGGGGTGGAGACACTGAAGCTTTCTTT. Its protein is CASSALGGGDTEAFF.

The J gene is TRBJ1-1, the V gene TRBV5-6; a possible D gene is TRBD1 (5 bases). V shed 2 bases and J shed 5 bases, with 16 bases lying between them. This CDR3 has 15 residues. Per the germline V gene, CDR1 is SGHDT and CDR2 is YYEEEE. This chain's CDR3 is CASSLDVGGGTEAFF. As DNA, the CDR3 is TGTGCCAGCAGCTTAGATGTCGGGGGAGGGACTGAAGCTTTCTTT.

This clone was detected only once. V is TRBV9 and J is TRBJ2-3; TRBD1 might be the D (5 bases). V was clipped by 3 bases and J by 4 bases, with 15 bases between them. This CDR3 spans 15 amino acids. Germline CDR1 SGDLS, CDR2 YYNGEE. The CDR3 is CASSARPGLADTQYF. The CDR3 nucleotides are TGTGCCAGCAGCGCGAGGCCAGGGCTAGCAGATACGCAGTATTTT. Looking up the rest from reference TRBV9 and TRBJ2-3 gives the full variable domain: DSGVTQTPKHLITATGQRVTLRCSPRSGDLSVYWYQQSLDQGLQFLIQYYNGEERAKGNILERFSAQQFPDLHSELNLSSLELGDSALYFCASSARPGLADTQYFGPGTRLTVL.

This chain joins TRBV28 and TRBJ1-5, with 11 bases identical to TRBD1. V was clipped by 1 base and J by 7 bases; unmatched bases: 18. CDR3 length equals 20 residues. Germline V CDR1 and CDR2: MDHEN, SYDVKM. CDR3 loop: CASSLFLVRFGGQGEQPQHF. The CDR3 region has the DNA TGTGCCAGCAGTTTATTTCTGGTGAGGTTTGGGGGACAGGGGGAACAGCCCCAGCATTTT.

This clone was observed a single time. The CDR3 region is CASSAAGSTDTQYF. The DNA for the CDR3 is TGCGCCAGCAGTGCAGCGGGTAGCACAGATACGCAGTATTTT. The chain employs TRBV10-1 and TRBJ2-3; TRBD2 might be the D (6 bases). The germline V and J ends were trimmed by 4 bases and 0 bases, with 8 bases remaining between them. Germline V gene sequence: CDR1 WNHNN, CDR2 SYGVQD (reference sequence). The CDR3 spans 14 residues.